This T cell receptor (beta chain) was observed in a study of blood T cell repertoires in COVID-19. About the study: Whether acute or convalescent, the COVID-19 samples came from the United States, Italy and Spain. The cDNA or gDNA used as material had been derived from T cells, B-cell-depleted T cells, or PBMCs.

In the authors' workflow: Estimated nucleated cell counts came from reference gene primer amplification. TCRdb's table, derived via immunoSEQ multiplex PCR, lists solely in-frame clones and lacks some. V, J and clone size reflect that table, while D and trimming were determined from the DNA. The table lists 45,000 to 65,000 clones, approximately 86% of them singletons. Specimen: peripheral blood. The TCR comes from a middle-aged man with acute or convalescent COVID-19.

In DNA, the CDR3 is TGTGCCAGCAGCGCCGGACAGGGGCAAGAGACCCAGTACTTC. This translates into CASSAGQGQETQYF. V gene TRBV9 combines with J gene TRBJ2-5; 9 nucleotides align to TRBD1. Germline V gives CDR1 SGDLS, CDR2 YYNGEE. V lost 3 bases and J lost 2; bases outside the gene matches: 2. The CDR3 consists of 14 residues. The full variable domain, with the rest looked up from reference TRBV9 and TRBJ2-5, is DSGVTQTPKHLITATGQRVTLRCSPRSGDLSVYWYQQSLDQGLQFLIQYYNGEERAKGNILERFSAQQFPDLHSELNLSSLELGDSALYFCASSAGQGQETQYFGPGTRLLVL.